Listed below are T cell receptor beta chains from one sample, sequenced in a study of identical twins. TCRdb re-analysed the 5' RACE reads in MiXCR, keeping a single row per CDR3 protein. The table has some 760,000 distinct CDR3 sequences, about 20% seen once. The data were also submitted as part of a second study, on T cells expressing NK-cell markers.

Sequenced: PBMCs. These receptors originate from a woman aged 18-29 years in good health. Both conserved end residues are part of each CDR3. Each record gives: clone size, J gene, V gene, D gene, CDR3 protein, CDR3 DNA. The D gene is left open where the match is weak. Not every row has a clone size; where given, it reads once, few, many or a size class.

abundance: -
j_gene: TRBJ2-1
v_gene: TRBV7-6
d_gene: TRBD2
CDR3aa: CASSKGVGTSGNNEQFF
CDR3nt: TGTGCCAGCAGCAAAGGGGTGGGGACTAGCGGTAACAATGAGCAGTTCTTC

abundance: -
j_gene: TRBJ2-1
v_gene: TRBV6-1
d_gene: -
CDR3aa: CASSDRRPSDEQFF
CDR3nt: TGTGCCAGCAGCGACAGGCGGCCTAGCGATGAGCAGTTCTTC

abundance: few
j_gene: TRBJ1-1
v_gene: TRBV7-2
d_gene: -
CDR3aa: CASSLEVGRHTEAFF
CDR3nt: TGTGCCAGCAGCTTAGAAGTAGGGCGGCACACTGAAGCTTTCTTT

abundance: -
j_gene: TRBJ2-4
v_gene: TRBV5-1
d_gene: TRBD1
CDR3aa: CASSFGQVSNIQYF
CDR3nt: TGCGCCAGCAGCTTCGGACAGGTCTCCAACATTCAGTACTTC

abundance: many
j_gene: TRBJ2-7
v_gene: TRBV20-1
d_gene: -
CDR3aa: CSVGGPSYEQYF
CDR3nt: TGCAGTGTGGGGGGTCCCTCCTACGAGCAGTACTTC

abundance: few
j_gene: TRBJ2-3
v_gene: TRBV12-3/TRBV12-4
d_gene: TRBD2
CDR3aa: CASSVPGLAGGPGSTDTQYF
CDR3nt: TGTGCCAGCAGTGTCCCGGGACTAGCGGGGGGGCCCGGCAGCACAGATACGCAGTATTTT

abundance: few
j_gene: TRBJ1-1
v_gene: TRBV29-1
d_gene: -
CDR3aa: CSVLSPGQNTEAFF
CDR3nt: TGCAGCGTTCTGTCGCCGGGACAGAACACTGAAGCTTTCTTT

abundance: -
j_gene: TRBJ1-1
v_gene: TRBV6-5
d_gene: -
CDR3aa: CASSYSRDTEAFF
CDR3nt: TGTGCCAGCAGTTACTCGAGGGACACTGAAGCTTTCTTT

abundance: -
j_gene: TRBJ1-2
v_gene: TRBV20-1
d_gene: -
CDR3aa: CSARDTAMDGYTF
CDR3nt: TGCAGTGCTAGAGATACGGCGATGGATGGCTACACCTTC

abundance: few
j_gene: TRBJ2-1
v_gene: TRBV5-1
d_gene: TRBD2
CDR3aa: CASSLELAGMYNEQFF
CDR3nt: TGCGCCAGCAGCTTGGAACTAGCGGGGATGTACAATGAGCAGTTCTTC

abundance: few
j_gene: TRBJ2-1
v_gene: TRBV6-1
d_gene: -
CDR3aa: CASSLIPLIGYNEQFF
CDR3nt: TGTGCCAGCAGTCTAATCCCGCTTATCGGCTACAATGAGCAGTTCTTC

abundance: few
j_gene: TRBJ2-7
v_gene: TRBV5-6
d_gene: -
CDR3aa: CASSHGRSSYEQYF
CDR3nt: TGTGCCAGCAGCCATGGACGAAGCTCCTACGAGCAGTACTTC

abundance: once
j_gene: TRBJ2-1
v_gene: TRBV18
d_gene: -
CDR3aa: CASSPAGWGDEQFF
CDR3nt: TGTGCCAGCTCACCCGCGGGCTGGGGCGATGAGCAGTTCTTC

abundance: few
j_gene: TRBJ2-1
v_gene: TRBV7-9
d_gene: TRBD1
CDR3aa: CASSLEQGYNEQFF
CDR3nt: TGTGCCAGCAGCTTAGAACAGGGGTACAATGAGCAGTTCTTC

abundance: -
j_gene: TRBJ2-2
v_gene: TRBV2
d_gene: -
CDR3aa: CASQRTGELFF
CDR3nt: TGTGCCAGCCAAAGAACCGGGGAGCTGTTTTTT

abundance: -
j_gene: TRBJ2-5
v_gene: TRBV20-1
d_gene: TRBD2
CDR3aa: CSALSGSITETQYF
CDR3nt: TGCAGTGCCCTTAGCGGGAGTATAACAGAGACCCAGTACTTC

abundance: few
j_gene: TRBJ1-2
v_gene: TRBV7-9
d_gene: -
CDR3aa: CASSFSNQDPYGYTF
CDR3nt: TGTGCCAGCAGCTTTTCCAATCAGGACCCCTATGGCTACACCTTC

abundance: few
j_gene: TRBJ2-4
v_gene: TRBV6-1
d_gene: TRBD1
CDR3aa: CASTQTGTKNIQYF
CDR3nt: TGTGCCAGCACCCAGACAGGGACAAAAAACATTCAGTACTTC

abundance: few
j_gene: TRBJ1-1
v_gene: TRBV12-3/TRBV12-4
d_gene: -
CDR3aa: CASTSGNWNTEAFF
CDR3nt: TGTGCCAGCACGTCAGGGAATTGGAACACTGAAGCTTTCTTT

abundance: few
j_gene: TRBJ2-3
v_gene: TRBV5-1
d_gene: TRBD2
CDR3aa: CASSPILAGATMLDTQYF
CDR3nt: TGCGCCAGCAGCCCCATACTAGCGGGGGCCACCATGTTAGATACGCAGTATTTT

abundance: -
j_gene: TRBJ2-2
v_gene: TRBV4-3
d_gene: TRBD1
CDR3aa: CASRGQGATGELFF
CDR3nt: TGCGCCAGCAGGGGACAGGGGGCTACCGGGGAGCTGTTTTTT

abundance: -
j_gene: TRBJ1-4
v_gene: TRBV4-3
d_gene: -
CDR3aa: CASSQVASVYEKLFF
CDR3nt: TGCGCCAGCAGCCAAGTCGCCTCAGTATATGAAAAACTGTTTTTT

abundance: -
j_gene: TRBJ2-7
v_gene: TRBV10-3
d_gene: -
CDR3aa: CAIRAGTYYEQYF
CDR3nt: TGTGCCATCAGGGCAGGTACCTACTACGAGCAGTACTTC

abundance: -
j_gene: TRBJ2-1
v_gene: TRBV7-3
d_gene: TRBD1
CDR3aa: CASSFRQGYNEQFF
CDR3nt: TGTGCCAGCAGCTTCCGACAGGGGTACAATGAGCAGTTCTTC

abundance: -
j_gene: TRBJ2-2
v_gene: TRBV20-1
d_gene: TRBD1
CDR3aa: CSARGRAGGGELFF
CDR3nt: TGCAGTGCTAGAGGGAGAGCAGGGGGCGGGGAGCTGTTTTTT

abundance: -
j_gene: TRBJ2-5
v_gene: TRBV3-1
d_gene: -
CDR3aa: CASSPTAGPGTQYF
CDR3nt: TGTGCCAGCAGCCCCACGGCAGGACCAGGGACCCAGTACTTC

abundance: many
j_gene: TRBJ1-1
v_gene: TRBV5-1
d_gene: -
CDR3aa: CASSRGVNTEAFF
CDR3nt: TGCGCCAGCAGTAGGGGCGTGAACACTGAAGCTTTCTTT

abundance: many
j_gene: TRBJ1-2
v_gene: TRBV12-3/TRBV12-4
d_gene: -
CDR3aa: CASSFRPYGYTF
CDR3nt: TGTGCCAGCAGTTTCCGCCCGTATGGCTACACCTTC

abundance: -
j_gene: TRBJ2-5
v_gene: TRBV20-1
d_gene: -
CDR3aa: CSAYSRETQYF
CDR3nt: TGCAGTGCTTACAGCCGCGAGACCCAGTACTTC